The 18 T cell receptor beta chains below all came from one sample that was sequenced in a study of blood T cell repertoires in COVID-19. Using immunoSEQ multiplex PCR, the repertoire was profiled, and TCRdb retains in-frame clones only, with some absent. The profile covers approximately 100,000 clones, with roughly four fifths appearing a single time and 20% to 25% taken by the ten largest. The sequenced material came from peripheral blood. The receptors derive from a man between 65 and 85 years old with active or convalescent COVID-19.

In its sample, this clone is medium-sized. V is TRBV25-1 and J is TRBJ2-2, with 8 bases matching TRBD1. The CDR3 runs to 13 residues. The germline CDR1 and CDR2 sequences are MGHDK and SYGVNS. V lost 8 bases, J lost 7 bases, and 6 bases stayed unmatched. As DNA, the CDR3 is TGTGCCAGCGGACAGGGTGGTATCGGGGAGCTGTTTTTT. Encoded protein: CASGQGGIGELFF.

The V call is TRBV5-1, the J call TRBJ1-1; no clear D. Trimming pared 2 bases from V and 0 bases from J, leaving 8 bases between. The CDR3 has 14 residues. The germline gives CDR1 SGHRS, CDR2 YFSETQ. The CDR3 nucleotides are TGCGCCAGCAGCTTTAGGACTTTGAACACTGAAGCTTTCTTT. Translating it yields CASSFRTLNTEAFF.

The V gene is TRBV11-3, the J gene TRBJ2-1; TRBD2 agrees at 11 bases. The junction had 8 bases not matched to a gene; V was cut back by 5 bases and J by 8 bases. In germline, CDR1 is SGHNT, CDR2 YENEEA. This CDR3 has 15 amino acids. CDR3 protein: CASSLTSGSLYEQFF. CDR3 DNA: TGTGCCAGCAGCCTCACTAGCGGGAGCCTCTATGAGCAGTTCTTC.

The chain recombines TRBV7-2 with TRBJ2-1; perhaps TRBD2 as D (5 bases). CDR1 and CDR2 from the germline V gene are SGHTA and FQGNSA. With 2 bases removed from V and 3 bases from J, the gap between germline ends came to 11 bases. The CDR3 is 15 residues long. The CDR3 nucleotides are TGTGCCAGCAGCTTAACTAGTAAGCTCTACAATGAGCAGTTCTTC. The encoded protein is CASSLTSKLYNEQFF.

The genes are TRBV3-1 (or the pseudogene TRBV3-2) and TRBJ1-5; D gene unclear. Deletions cut 1 base from V and 5 bases from J, with 12 bases between. The CDR3 runs to 15 residues. Germline V gene sequence: CDR1 LGHDT, CDR2 YNNKEL (reference sequence). DNA for the CDR3: TGTGCCAGCAGCCAAGGAAGGGCGGGTTATCAGCCCCAGCATTTT. This gives the protein CASSQGRAGYQPQHF.

The chain employs TRBV29-1 and TRBJ1-1, with D hard to call. V shed 4 bases and J shed 3 bases, with 12 bases lying between them. The CDR3 consists of 13 residues. Germline assignment: CDR1 SQVTM and CDR2 ANQGSEA. CDR3 sequence: CSVALGGYTEAFF. CDR3 in DNA: TGCAGCGTTGCCCTGGGAGGTTACACTGAAGCTTTCTTT.

The V gene is TRBV5-1, the J gene TRBJ1-4; possibly TRBD1 for D (6 bases). The germline V gene encodes CDR1 SGHRS and CDR2 YFSETQ. The length of the CDR3 is 15 residues. V lost 4 bases, J lost 2 bases, and 12 bases lay in between. CDR3 coding DNA: TGCGCCAGCAGCCCGAGCGGGGGCACTAATGAAAAACTGTTTTTT. Protein: CASSPSGGTNEKLFF.

The chain couples TRBV24-1 to TRBJ2-2; 7 nucleotides line up with TRBD1. The CDR3 length is 13 residues. Germline values: CDR1 KGHDR, CDR2 SFDVKD. Trimming at V came to 10 bases and at J to 6 bases, leaving 7 bases not matched to a gene. CDR3 sequence reads: CATRDRVAGELFF. The CDR3 DNA sequence: TGTGCCACAAGAGACAGGGTCGCCGGGGAGCTGTTTTTT.

The chain couples TRBV5-1 to TRBJ1-2, with a weak D call TRBD1 (5 bases). Deletions cut 0 bases from V and 3 bases from J, with 9 bases between. Germline values: CDR1 SGHRS, CDR2 YFSETQ. The CDR3 spans 14 residues. CDR3 in amino acids: CASSLDQGYYGYTF. The CDR3 DNA reads as TGCGCCAGCAGCTTGGATCAGGGCTACTATGGCTACACCTTC.

The chain employs TRBV9 and TRBJ2-3, with a possible D match to TRBD2 (6 bases). V lost 3 bases, J lost 1 base, and 6 bases lay in between. The CDR3 runs 13 residues. Germline-derived CDR1 and CDR2 are SGDLS and YYNGEE. This CDR3 is CASSAGGTDTQYF. Written as DNA, the CDR3 is TGTGCCAGCAGCGCGGGGGGCACAGATACGCAGTATTTT.

V usage is TRBV5-1 and J usage is TRBJ1-4, with D possibly being TRBD1 (5 bases). Germline V lookup: CDR1 SGHRS, CDR2 YFSETQ. V lost 0 bases, J lost 1 base, and 10 bases lay in between. The CDR3 loop spans 16 amino acids. The CDR3 nucleotides read TGCGCCAGCAGCTTGGGGGGGACTGGAACTAATGAAAAACTGTTTTTT. Amino acids: CASSLGGTGTNEKLFF.

Notes on this clone: The same CDR3 can be traced to other DNA sequences in this sample. This chain joins TRBV11-2 and TRBJ2-1; 10 bases fit TRBD2. V lost 1 base to trimming and J lost 4 bases; unmatched junction nucleotides: 1. Germline V gene sequence: CDR1 SGHAT, CDR2 FQNNGV. CDR3 length: 15 amino acids. The CDR3 coding sequence is TGTGCCAGCAGCTTAGTAGCGGGAGGATACAATGAGCAGTTCTTC. This gives the protein CASSLVAGGYNEQFF.

This chain joins TRBV24-1 and TRBJ1-5; D not certain. Trimming cost V 6 bases and J 4 bases, with 9 bases left between them. This CDR3 is built from 13 residues. From germline, CDR1 is KGHDR and CDR2 SFDVKD. CDR3 region: CATSSTENQPQHF. CDR3 in DNA: TGTGCCACCAGTTCTACAGAGAATCAGCCCCAGCATTTT.

The chain joins TRBV24-1 to TRBJ1-4; a weak D match, TRBD1 (5 bases). The CDR3 consists of 19 residues. Germline-derived CDR1 and CDR2 are KGHDR and SFDVKD. Trimming stripped 0 bases from V and 0 bases from J, with 16 bases between. CDR3 coding DNA: TGTGCCACCAGTGATTTGCCGAAACTCGACAGAGCAACTAATGAAAAACTGTTTTTT. Translation: CATSDLPKLDRATNEKLFF.

The CDR3 DNA follows: TGTGCCGGTTCTAGCGGGGGGGCGCGCACAGATACGCAGTATTTT. Its translation: CAGSSGGARTDTQYF. The J gene is TRBJ2-3, the V gene TRBV5-4, with 12 bases aligning to TRBD2. V shed 10 bases and J 1 base; nucleotides not matched to a gene: 7. The CDR3 has 15 amino acids. Per the germline V gene, CDR1 is SGHNT and CDR2 is YYREEE (reference sequence). Full variable domain (rest looked up from reference TRBV5-4 and TRBJ2-3): ETGVTQSPTHLIKTRGQQVTLRCSSQSGHNTVSWYQQALGQGPQFIFQYYREEENGRGNFPPRFSGLQFPNYSSELNVNALELDDSALYLCAGSSGGARTDTQYFGPGTRLTVL.

The chain links TRBV30 to TRBJ1-2; D remains ambiguous. The germline V and J ends were trimmed by 0 bases and 13 bases, with 12 bases remaining between them. Germline V gives CDR1 GTSNPN, CDR2 SVGIG (reference sequence). The CDR3 length is 11 residues. The CDR3 DNA is TGTGCCTGGAGTGTACTGCCCGGTCCCACCTTC. This translates into CAWSVLPGPTF.

V and J are TRBV9 and TRBJ2-5; no clear D. The germline V gene has CDR1 SGDLS and CDR2 YYNGEE. The ends were cut back, 1 base at V and 4 bases at J, with 11 bases in the middle. There are 14 residues in the CDR3. The CDR3 sequence: CASSVHVIGETQYF. CDR3 sequence (DNA): TGTGCCAGCAGCGTACATGTCATCGGAGAGACCCAGTACTTC.

The chain uses TRBV5-5 and TRBJ2-3; D ambiguous. CDR3 length equals 15 residues. V was cut by 4 bases and J by 0 bases, with 12 bases left in between. Germline V lookup: CDR1 SGHKS, CDR2 YYEKEE (reference sequence). In DNA, the CDR3 is TGTGCCAGCAGCCCCCAAATACAAAGCACAGATACGCAGTATTTT. Protein: CASSPQIQSTDTQYF.